The 32 T cell receptor beta chains in this list originate from one sample, sequenced in a study of OX40 agonist ivuxolimab in advanced cancers. Generated by immunoSEQ multiplex PCR, the TCRdb table keeps only in-frame clones and is missing some. The sample lists approximately 67,000 clones, approximately 91% occurring once. Specimen: CD4+ or CD8+ T cells sorted from blood, collected in a trial of the OX40 agonist ivuxolimab. Receptors originate from an adult with an advanced solid tumor such as melanoma, head and neck, liver or kidney cancer.

The chain links TRBV7-9 to TRBJ2-5; TRBD2 matches at 9 bases. Trimming removed 0 bases from V and 2 bases from J; junction bases left unmatched: 1. CDR1 is SEHNR and CDR2 is FQNEAQ in the germline V gene (reference sequence). The CDR3 contains 15 residues. The CDR3 DNA reads TGTGCCAGCAGCTTAGCGCTAGCGGGGCAAGAGACCCAGTACTTC. Its translation is CASSLALAGQETQYF.

The genes are TRBV28 and TRBJ1-5; D call uncertain. Germline CDR1 MDHEN, CDR2 SYDVKM. V lost 3 bases to trimming and J lost 4 bases, with 16 bases between them. This CDR3 region has 16 residues. The CDR3 nucleotides are TGTGCCAGCAGTTTGGTAGCGGGTACGACGAATCAGCCCCAGCATTTT. This gives the protein CASSLVAGTTNQPQHF.

V gene TRBV5-1 combines with J gene TRBJ1-2, with a tentative D call TRBD1 (6 bases). Germline V gene sequence: CDR1 SGHRS, CDR2 YFSETQ. The V and J ends lost 7 bases and 3 bases respectively, with 22 bases between them. CDR3 length: 16 amino acids. The CDR3 DNA reads TGCGCCAGCGGTCCGATTGGGACACACCATTACTATGGCTACACCTTC. Translating it yields CASGPIGTHHYYGYTF.

The gene calls are TRBV12-5 and TRBJ1-1; 7 bases line up with TRBD1. There are 14 residues in the CDR3. Looked up from germline, CDR1 is LGHNT and CDR2 is FRNRAP. V shed 6 bases, J shed 6 bases, and the junction held 10 bases outside the gene matches. The CDR3 region is CASGNQQGRPEAFF. CDR3 coding DNA: TGTGCTAGTGGCAATCAACAGGGGCGGCCTGAAGCTTTCTTT.

The rearrangement joins TRBV4-2 to TRBJ2-2; 10 bases are shared with TRBD2. V lost 5 bases and J lost 3; bases outside the gene matches: 3. Germline-derived CDR1 and CDR2 are LGHNA and YNFKEQ. The CDR3 runs to 15 residues. CDR3 sequence: CASSASGGHTGELFF. The DNA of the CDR3 is TGTGCCAGCAGCGCTAGCGGGGGCCACACCGGGGAGCTGTTTTTT.

The CDR3 DNA follows: TGCGCCAGCAGCTTGCAGGTGGGCAATCAGCCCCAGCATTTT. Translation gives CASSLQVGNQPQHF. This chain joins TRBV5-1 and TRBJ1-5; D not certain. Germline CDR1 and CDR2: SGHRS and YFSETQ. The CDR3 contains 14 residues. The V gene lost 1 base and the J gene lost 2 bases, with 7 bases spanning the gap.

V is TRBV4-1 and J is TRBJ2-1; D tentatively reads TRBD1 or TRBD2 (5 bases each). The CDR3 runs 16 residues. CDR1 and CDR2 from the germline V gene are MGHRA and YSYEKL. Trimming left V 1 base short and J 12 bases short, with 22 bases between. In DNA, the CDR3 is TGCGCCAGCAGCCAAGGGGCCGAGGAGAGGGGAGAGGCGCAGTTCTTC. Translation: CASSQGAEERGEAQFF.

The chain links TRBV7-9 to TRBJ2-7; 10 bases match TRBD1. V gave up 3 bases and J gave up 3 bases; unmatched junction bases: 8. The germline CDR1 and CDR2 sequences are SEHNR and FQNEAQ (reference sequence). This CDR3 has 16 residues. The CDR3 here is CASSFPDRTGGYEQYF. DNA of the CDR3: TGTGCCAGCAGCTTCCCCGATCGGACAGGGGGCTACGAGCAGTACTTC.

The chain carries TRBV10-3 and TRBJ1-1, with a weak D call TRBD1 (5 bases). V lost 4 bases to trimming and J lost 7 bases, with 13 bases between them. This CDR3 has 13 residues. Germline V gene sequence: CDR1 ENHRY, CDR2 SYGVKD. In DNA, the CDR3 is TGTGCCATCAGTGCGGGTCAGGGAAGTGAAGCTTTCTTT. Its protein is CAISAGQGSEAFF.

The chain combines TRBV11-2 with TRBJ1-1; possible D gene TRBD1, 6 bases. The V gene lost 3 bases and the J gene lost 1 base, with 12 bases spanning the gap. Looked up from germline, CDR1 is SGHAT and CDR2 is FQNNGV. This CDR3 spans 15 amino acids. CDR3 in amino acids: CASSLGARGNTEAFF. The CDR3 coding sequence is TGTGCCAGCAGCTTGGGGGCCCGGGGGAACACTGAAGCTTTCTTT.

The rearrangement joins TRBV6-5 to TRBJ2-6, with D perhaps given as TRBD1 or TRBD2 (5 bases each). Trimming took off 5 bases at V and 7 bases at J, with 9 bases between the two ends. Germline-derived CDR1 and CDR2 are MNHEY and SVGAGI. The CDR3 runs to 13 residues. The CDR3, as DNA: TGTGCCAGCAGTCCCGGGGCCGCCAACGTCCTGACTTTC. Protein: CASSPGAANVLTF.

This sequence joins TRBV29-1 and TRBJ2-5, with a tentative D call TRBD2 (6 bases). Germline V CDR1 and CDR2: SQVTM, ANQGSEA. The CDR3 runs 14 residues. V was pared by 7 bases and J by 2 bases, with 17 bases between. The CDR3 loop reads CSENDPGLQETQYF. The CDR3 nucleotides are TGCAGCGAGAACGACCCGGGACTTCAAGAGACCCAGTACTTC.

V usage is TRBV19 and J usage is TRBJ2-2, with 8 bases identical to TRBD1. The CDR3 is 14 residues long. V dropped 4 bases and J dropped 7; count of bases not matched to a gene: 5. In germline, CDR1 is LNHDA, CDR2 SQIVND (reference sequence). The CDR3 DNA sequence: TGTGCCAGTAGTACCCGACAGGGGCGCGGGGAGCTGTTTTTT. It codes for CASSTRQGRGELFF. Variable domain in full (rest from reference TRBV19 and TRBJ2-2): DGGITQSPKYLFRKEGQNVTLSCEQNLNHDAMYWYRQDPGQGLRLIYYSQIVNDFQKGDIAEGYSVSREKKESFPLTVTSAQKNPTAFYLCASSTRQGRGELFFGEGSRLTVL.

The V and J genes are TRBV9 and TRBJ2-1; 7 nucleotides line up with TRBD2. Germline CDR1 SGDLS, CDR2 YYNGEE. This CDR3 spans 15 amino acids. With 1 base clipped from V and 5 bases from J, the junction kept 6 bases outside the gene matches. CDR3 sequence (DNA): TGTGCCAGCAGCGTATCAGGGAGGGTAAACAATGAGCAGTTCTTC. Protein sequence: CASSVSGRVNNEQFF.

This clone was observed once. This chain joins TRBV11-3 and TRBJ2-2; 7 bases map to TRBD1. With V trimmed by 3 bases and J by 7 bases, 5 bases remained unmatched. The CDR3 spans 14 residues. The V gene's germline CDR1 is SGHNT and CDR2 YENEEA. CDR3 DNA: TGTGCCAGCAGCTTGGCACAGGGGAACGGGGAGCTGTTTTTT. Protein sequence: CASSLAQGNGELFF.

The CDR3 here is CATSRGTSNQPQHF. The CDR3, as DNA: TGTGCCACCTCGCGGGGTACTAGCAATCAGCCCCAGCATTTT. The rearrangement uses TRBV15 and TRBJ1-5; D is unresolved. The CDR3 is 14 residues long. V was clipped by 8 bases and J by 0 bases, with 11 bases between them. Per germline, CDR1 LNHNV and CDR2 YYDKDF (reference sequence).

The V and J genes are TRBV7-2 and TRBJ1-6; 10 nucleotides agree with TRBD1. J gave up 9 bases and V 6 bases, and 8 bases lay outside the gene matches. This CDR3 comprises 15 residues. Germline V lookup: CDR1 SGHTA, CDR2 FQGNSA. The CDR3 DNA reads TGTGCCAGCAGTTATGGGACAGGGGATATTTCACCCCTCCACTTT. Protein: CASSYGTGDISPLHF.

This chain uses TRBV11-3 with TRBJ2-7; D not resolved. The CDR3 contains 15 residues. Deletions cut 0 bases from V and 0 bases from J, with 9 bases between. Per the germline V gene, CDR1 is SGHNT and CDR2 is YENEEA. The CDR3 sequence: CASSLEGLFSYEQYF. The CDR3 nucleotides read TGTGCCAGCAGCTTAGAGGGGTTATTCTCCTACGAGCAGTACTTC.

The genes are TRBV29-1 and TRBJ2-1; 8 nucleotides line up with TRBD1. V lost 8 bases and J lost 7; bases outside the gene matches: 13. Germline CDR1 and CDR2: SQVTM and ANQGSEA. CDR3 length: 14 amino acids. DNA of the CDR3: TGCAGCATCAGATGGGCAGGGGGCGTGAATGAGCAGTTCTTC. Encoded protein: CSIRWAGGVNEQFF.

The rearrangement joins TRBV5-6 to TRBJ1-2, with D unresolved. V was cut by 2 bases and J by 0 bases, with 14 bases left in between. The CDR3 runs to 16 residues. CDR1 is SGHDT and CDR2 is YYEEEE in the germline V gene. The CDR3 here is CASSFWSDLANYGYTF. The CDR3 region has the DNA TGTGCCAGCAGCTTTTGGTCGGATTTAGCTAACTATGGCTACACCTTC.

With regard to this clone: Within the sample, other DNA sequences also encode this same CDR3. The rearrangement uses TRBV11-3 and TRBJ2-2; 7 bases fit TRBD2. The germline V gene encodes CDR1 SGHNT and CDR2 YENEEA. CDR3 length: 15 amino acids. V trimming: 1 base; J trimming: 4 bases; junction bases outside the gene matches: 3. The CDR3 sequence is CASSLGLAVTGELFF. The CDR3 nucleotides read TGTGCCAGCAGCTTAGGGCTAGCGGTCACCGGGGAGCTGTTTTTT.

This rearrangement joins TRBV6-1 to TRBJ2-7; 11 bases align to TRBD2. Unmatched junction bases numbered 3, after V lost 6 bases and J lost 2 bases. The germline gives CDR1 MNHNS, CDR2 SASEGT. This CDR3 spans 14 amino acids. In nucleotides, the CDR3 is TGTGCCAGCAGCCGACTAGCGGGAACCTACGAGCAGTACTTC. Translated: CASSRLAGTYEQYF.

CDR3 in amino acids: CASNRDRGETQYF. DNA for the CDR3: TGTGCCAGCAACCGGGACAGAGGAGAGACCCAGTACTTC. V and J are TRBV28 and TRBJ2-5; TRBD1 aligns across 7 bases. The V gene end was trimmed by 7 bases and the J gene end by 4 bases; junction bases not matched to a gene: 6. Germline V gene sequence: CDR1 MDHEN, CDR2 SYDVKM. This CDR3 is built from 13 residues.

This clone was recorded once. This chain connects TRBV5-6 to TRBJ2-5; no reliable D call. CDR1 is SGHDT and CDR2 is YYEEEE in the germline V gene. The CDR3 has 14 residues. V was shortened by 0 bases and J by 5 bases, with 11 bases between the two germline ends. CDR3 bases: TGTGCCAGCAGCTTGGCCCCAGGTTCTGAGACCCAGTACTTC. This codes for CASSLAPGSETQYF.

This chain connects TRBV5-1 to TRBJ1-1; TRBD1 is a possible D gene (6 bases). This CDR3 is built from 14 residues. Per the germline V gene, CDR1 is SGHRS and CDR2 is YFSETQ. V was trimmed by 2 bases and J by 1 base, leaving 9 bases between them. The CDR3 region is CASSLQGGNTEAFF. Here the CDR3 DNA reads TGCGCCAGCAGCTTACAGGGAGGGAACACTGAAGCTTTCTTT.

The rearrangement joins TRBV14 to TRBJ2-7; 8 bases fit TRBD1. Germline loops: CDR1 SGHDN, CDR2 FVKESK. J lost 7 bases, V lost 4 bases, and 15 bases had no gene match. The length of the CDR3 is 16 residues. CDR3 DNA: TGTGCCAGCAGCCGGGCAGGGGGCAGGTTTGCGGCTGAGCAGTACTTC. It specifies CASSRAGGRFAAEQYF.

The chain joins TRBV7-9 to TRBJ2-7, with D perhaps TRBD2 (6 bases). The CDR3 contains 12 residues. Trimming cost V 5 bases and J 6 bases, with 11 bases left between them. Germline-derived CDR1 and CDR2 are SEHNR and FQNEAQ (reference sequence). The CDR3 DNA reads TGTGCCAGCAGCCTGGGAGGCAGCGAGCAGTACTTC. Its translation: CASSLGGSEQYF.

The chain employs TRBV9 and TRBJ2-3; tentatively, D is TRBD1 (5 bases). Trimming stripped 2 bases from V and 1 base from J, with 11 bases between. Looked up from germline, CDR1 is SGDLS and CDR2 is YYNGEE. This CDR3 spans 15 amino acids. The CDR3, as DNA: TGTGCCAGCAGCGTGTGGGGCTTCGGCACAGATACGCAGTATTTT. Protein product: CASSVWGFGTDTQYF. Together with reference TRBV9 and TRBJ2-3, the CDR3 gives the full variable domain: DSGVTQTPKHLITATGQRVTLRCSPRSGDLSVYWYQQSLDQGLQFLIQYYNGEERAKGNILERFSAQQFPDLHSELNLSSLELGDSALYFCASSVWGFGTDTQYFGPGTRLTVL.

This chain joins TRBV10-3 and TRBJ2-3, with D perhaps matching TRBD2 (6 bases). Germline V gene lookup returns CDR1 ENHRY and CDR2 SYGVKD. Between the trimmed V and J ends, which lost 2 bases and 0 bases, there was a span of 9 bases. CDR3 size: 15 residues. The CDR3 here is CAISELGTSTDTQYF. CDR3 nucleotides: TGTGCCATCAGTGAGCTCGGGACTAGCACAGATACGCAGTATTTT.

The chain employs TRBV19 and TRBJ2-2; 10 bases match TRBD2. The ends lost 1 base at V and 3 bases at J; junction bases unmatched: 8. The CDR3 has 18 residues. In germline, CDR1 is LNHDA, CDR2 SQIVND (reference sequence). The CDR3 spells CASSIVRGTSDHTGELFF. In nucleotides, the CDR3 is TGTGCCAGTAGTATAGTCCGCGGGACTAGCGATCACACCGGGGAGCTGTTTTTT.

The rearrangement uses TRBV7-7 and TRBJ1-1; the D is unclear. V was clipped by 3 bases and J by 0 bases, with 5 bases between them. The germline V gene encodes CDR1 SSHAT and CDR2 FNYEAQ (reference sequence). The CDR3 extends over 13 amino acids. CDR3 coding DNA: TGTGCCAGCAGCTTGCAGATGAACACTGAAGCTTTCTTT. This encodes CASSLQMNTEAFF.

The chain combines TRBV28 with TRBJ1-3; no clear D gene. The CDR3 is 16 amino acids. V lost 5 bases and J 0 bases, leaving 14 bases between the germline ends. Germline CDR1 is MDHEN and CDR2 is SYDVKM. The CDR3 region is CASSPRTGFSGNTIYF. DNA of the CDR3: TGTGCCAGCAGTCCACGGACGGGTTTCTCTGGAAACACCATATATTTT.